Reported below is one T cell receptor beta chain. The antigen it recognizes is unknown. No per-base quality is available; no much larger clone lies one base away. This specimen belongs to a study of control samples from healthy donors and cancer patients (dated by TCRdb to the early 2020s). The method behind the library was the immunoSEQ multiplex PCR assay. TCRdb's version of the immuneACCESS table is confined to in-frame rearrangements and falls short of the full clone set. An unresolved V gene accounts for under half of the shortfall where checked; the remainder is of unknown origin. The sample records approximately 71,000 clones, roughly 89% of which are singletons. Together, the top ten hold 19% of the sample. Per the germline V gene, MRHNA is the CDR1 and SNTAGT is the CDR2. The germline ends are 21 bases apart after V is trimmed by 2 bases and J by 7 bases. The CDR3, from cysteine to phenylalanine, totals 18 residues. Only the CDR3 region is kept as DNA, spanning 54 bases read in frame from base 1.

The chain is encoded by TRBV6-4 joined to TRBJ1-6; the D segment cannot be called with confidence. Sequencing was carried out using PBMCs. The TCR originated in a man aged 60-69 years with lung cancer. The CDR3 region: CASSDVLRYYQFNSPLHF. The DNA is TGTGCCAGCAGTGACGTTCTTCGGTATTATCAATTCAATTCACCCCTCCACTTT.